This T cell receptor (beta chain) appears in the sequencing data of a study of shared clonotypes between healthy human individuals (TCRdb year 2020). Notes on the research overall: Three men and a couple of women, aged 18 to 49 years, made up the cohort. To estimate repertoire size and how much clonotype sharing occurs between individuals, the study deeply sequenced the blood TCR repertoires of five healthy adults. To increase sequencing depth and limit assay-specific biases, TCR repertoire library preparation and sequencing were carried out by different laboratories using diverse techniques. Leukapheresis yielded between about 0.94 and 8.9 billion PBMCs per donor. The research as a whole found: Sampling was limited to blood, and TCR repertoires in tissue likely differ from TCR repertoires in blood. Pairwise subsampling indicated that sequencing depth was expected to affect the degree of clonotype sharing among donors. Because the study included a small number of donors, the genetic and exposure-history diversity represented was limited.

Donors were healthy HIV-negative adults with no recently reported acute infections or vaccinations. Every donor was a Caucasian adult living in Nashville, Tennessee, USA. For unsorted samples, some 90 million PBMCs were counted, and genomic DNA was extracted using the QIAamp DNA Blood Mini kit. Blood was collected by leukapheresis, and PBMCs were isolated by Ficoll-Histopaque density gradient centrifugation and then cryopreserved in liquid nitrogen vapor phase. A word on this clone: No cognate antigen has been identified for it. No base qualities exist here, and no much larger clone lies one base off it.

V loses 8 bases of germline sequence and J loses 6 bases, and the interval between the two ends is 14 bases. The germline V gene (reference sequence) provides CDR1 MNHNY and CDR2 SVGAGI. The CDR3 starts with the cysteine, ends with the phenylalanine, and has 12 residues. Just CDR3 DNA is preserved here, 36 bases in frame from base 1. Using the deep immunoSEQ assay, multiplex PCR amplified TCR CDR3 regions from genomic DNA. Extracted genomic DNA from each cell subset was spread evenly across all wells of several immunoSEQ 96-well plates, with each plate serving as a replicate. For unsorted PBMC, 250 to 300 ng of genomic DNA, equivalent to about 30,000 T cell genomes, went into each replicate PCR. Ten immunoSEQ deep assay plates were used to sequence unsorted PBMC genomic DNA. Purified libraries were quantified with a Qubit 3.0 fluorometer, sized on a Bioanalyzer 2100, and re-quantified with the KAPA Library Quantification kit. Every immunoSEQ 96-well plate was sequenced on a dedicated single-read 150-cycle Illumina NextSeq 550 flow cell. The authors' analysis ran thus. Because only junctional sequences without quality scores were contained in the immunoSEQ output, filtering matching that applied to full-length reads could not be performed. Sequences were annotated with PyIR, a Python wrapper for IgBLAST v1.9, using IMGT germline references to assign V/J genes and CDR3. Any read was removed if the V/J assignment was weak (E-value above 1e-6), the CDR3 was missing, or the read contained stop codons, out-of-frame junctions, or ambiguous translated residues. V3J clonotypes were defined by identical inferred V gene, J gene, and CDR3 amino acid sequence. The percentage overlap between two repertoires was calculated by dividing the number of shared unique clonotypes by the size of the smaller repertoire. Repertoire richness was assessed with RTK rarefaction, the Chao1 estimator, and Recon v2.1 estimates of unobserved clonotypes. TCRdb's version of the immuneACCESS table is confined to in-frame rearrangements and falls short of the full clone set. An unresolved V gene accounts for under half of the shortfall where checked; the remainder is of unknown origin. V, J and clone size derive from that table, while D and trimming were established from the DNA sequence. The sample records about 490,000 clones, around 73% of which are singletons. Around 11% of the sample rests with the top ten.

The sequence joins TRBV6-6 to TRBJ2-7; TRBD2 is perhaps the D gene, given 6 matching bases. Sequenced material: PBMCs. This receptor was taken from a middle-aged woman in good health. Some clones in this sample may be carry-over from other donors' samples. CDR3 sequence: CASGTRFGEQYF. Read as DNA, the sequence is TGTGCCAGCGGGACTCGGTTTGGCGAGCAGTACTTC.